The T cell receptor (beta chain) described here comes from a study of OX40 agonist ivuxolimab in advanced cancers. Turning to this clone: Its antigen is as yet unknown.

Study-wide points: Low clonal expansion, among the lowest seen, marked partial responders at 0.1-3.0 mg/kg. With doses of 0.1 to 3.0 mg/kg, CD4+ and CD8+ blood T cells had undergone clonal expansion by week 6.

CDR1 is DFQATT and CDR2 is SNEGSKA in the germline V gene (reference sequence). Trimming left V 6 bases short and J 4 bases short, with 10 bases between. CDR3 size: 11 residues. TCRdb keeps only in-frame clones here, not all; method: immunoSEQ multiplex PCR. The sample lists about 28,000 clones, about 90% occurring once. If patients had autoimmune disease history or systemic immunosuppression, they were excluded. The clonotype comes from an adult with an advanced solid tumor such as melanoma, head and neck, liver or kidney cancer. The specimen comprised CD4+ or CD8+ T cells sorted from blood, sampled in a trial of the OX40 agonist ivuxolimab. The chain joins TRBV20-1 to TRBJ2-7, with D possibly matching TRBD1 (5 bases). As DNA, the CDR3 is TGCAGTGCAACGGACACTTACGAGCAGTACTTC. It translates to CSATDTYEQYF.